The present T cell receptor (beta chain) was sequenced within a study of blood T cell repertoires in COVID-19. The wider study: Sources were T cells, B-cell-depleted T cells, or PBMCs; the material itself was cDNA or gDNA.

TCRdb's table, derived via immunoSEQ multiplex PCR, lists solely in-frame clones and lacks some. The repertoire holds about 250,000 clones, with approximately 80% as singletons. The count of this clone is one. CDR1 and CDR2 from the germline V gene are MDHEN and SYDVKM. V gave up 5 bases and J gave up 4 bases; unmatched junction bases: 5. The CDR3 is 15 residues long. The sequence was collected from a woman of 80 years or more with active or convalescent COVID-19. The sample comprised peripheral blood. This chain links TRBV28 with TRBJ1-1; 12 bases agree with TRBD1. CDR3 protein: CASSPGDRGRTEAFF. For the CDR3, the DNA is TGTGCCAGCAGTCCCGGGGACAGGGGGCGCACTGAAGCTTTCTTT.